Detailed here is one TCR beta chain. Its target is unknown. Sequencing was performed with immunoSEQ multiplex PCR; in TCRdb, only in-frame clones are kept and a portion is missing. The sample includes 50,000 to 65,000 clones, about 85% of them seen just once. The sample comes from a study of PD-1 blockade in classical Hodgkin lymphoma. Study-wide results and limits: There was a significant rise in CD4+ TCR diversity by C4D1, with no such rise for CD8+.

Time point described: cycle 4 day 1 (C4D1), after around six weeks of nivolumab. Every patient relapsed after autologous stem cell transplantation, and brentuximab vedotin exposure varied. Per the germline V gene, CDR1 is LNHNV and CDR2 is YYDKDF (reference sequence). V was trimmed by 6 bases and J by 6 bases, leaving 18 bases between them. The CDR3 length is 14 residues. The chain joins TRBV15 to TRBJ2-7; a possible D gene is TRBD1 (6 bases). The material was peripheral blood mononuclear cells (PBMCs), obtained before the fourth cycle of nivolumab. This clonotype was sampled from a human donor with classical Hodgkin lymphoma. As DNA, the CDR3 is TGTGCCACCAGTTTGGGGACAATAGACTCCGAGCAGTACTTC. The encoded protein is CATSLGTIDSEQYF.